The present T cell receptor (beta chain) was sequenced within a study of cytomegalovirus exposure and HLA in healthy donors. Broader study findings: Within the 120 or so validation repertoires, first-cohort TCR clusters tended to co-occur, according to a later analysis. More than 150 TCR beta chains were listed as cytomegalovirus-associated.

The CDR3 has 15 amino acids. J gave up 4 bases and V 11 bases, and 14 bases lay outside the gene matches. Per the germline V gene, CDR1 is MNHNS and CDR2 is SASEGT. The count of this clone is one. Its cognate antigen is unknown. Profiling relied on immunoSEQ multiplex PCR, and the TCRdb table lists in-frame clones only, not all of them. The sample lists approximately 160,000 clones; around 96% were seen once. What was sequenced was PBMCs. The TCR comes from a woman aged 18-29 years in good health and CMV-seronegative. The chain has TRBV6-1 and TRBJ2-7, with 10 bases identical to TRBD1. The CDR3 DNA follows: TGTGCCGCCCAATTTGGGGACAGGGGCGTTTACGAGCAGTACTTC. This translates into CAAQFGDRGVYEQYF.